These T cell receptor beta chains were read from a single sample in a study of beta chain features in type 1 diabetes. Here immunoSEQ multiplex PCR was the method, and the copy in TCRdb shows in-frame clones only, minus some. The sample carries 200,000 to 250,000 clones, roughly 17% recorded once. The specimen sequenced was naive CD4+ T cells from blood. These receptors were obtained from a man aged 25-40 years with type 1 diabetes. The conserved cysteine and the conserved F or W are not part of the CDR3 here.

TRBV30	TRBJ2-7	ASNGQASSYEQY
TRBV7-9	TRBJ1-2	ASSLAVSGNGYT
TRBV29-1	TRBJ1-4	SVLDRGIATNEKLF
TRBV5-1	TRBJ2-1	ASSVTSGNYNEQF
TRBV20-1	TRBJ2-5	SAPLRTQY
TRBV7-8	TRBJ2-3	ASSLVDSTGRPQY
TRBV2	TRBJ2-7	ASSEIREGEQY
TRBV29-1	TRBJ2-1	SPVDSLHNEQF
TRBV5-6	TRBJ2-5	ASSLAVSGRKGWETQY
TRBV20-1	TRBJ1-1	SARGVREAF
TRBV2	TRBJ2-5	ASAGTDQETQY
TRBV25-1	TRBJ2-2	ASSAPPGKINTGELF
TRBV15	TRBJ1-2	ATSRPGPDYGYT
TRBV7-2	TRBJ2-4	ASSLVARGWNDKNIQY
TRBV10-3	TRBJ2-1	AISVELAVNNEQF
TRBV10-3	TRBJ1-1	AISGLDRDTEAF
TRBV5-1	TRBJ2-3	ASSFNTDTQY
TRBV9	TRBJ2-5	ASSVGVGGQETQY
TRBV7-9	TRBJ2-1	ASSSLQGGSYNEQF
TRBV30	TRBJ2-3	ASGRSFADTQY
TRBV16	TRBJ2-7	ASSPLGGEQY
TRBV6-5	TRBJ1-1	ASRSFENTEAF
TRBV18	TRBJ2-1	ASSPGTSGSGEQF
TRBV27	TRBJ2-5	ASSLSLGKETQY
TRBV7-8	TRBJ1-1	ASRSWGAGNTEAF
TRBV19	TRBJ2-1	ASRIRQGTVHNEQF
TRBV5-6	TRBJ2-5	ASSPTGGSETQY
TRBV29-1	TRBJ1-2	SVLTGGNYGYT
TRBV2	TRBJ2-1	ASSGQGENEQF
TRBV4-1	TRBJ1-5	ASSQEDRLNQPQH
TRBV25-1	TRBJ2-5	ATRGAQETQY
TRBV10-3	TRBJ2-5	AISLAGGTQETQY
TRBV27	TRBJ2-1	ATIEWVRNEQF
TRBV25-1	TRBJ2-6	ASSEMGAGANVLT
TRBV30	TRBJ2-5	AWSAREVQY
TRBV25-1	TRBJ1-2	ASSEGGRDGYT
TRBV5-1	TRBJ2-1	ASSDLAEPIKGEQF
TRBV29-1	TRBJ2-7	SARAQENEQY
TRBV29-1	TRBJ1-4	SVWTGGDEKLF
TRBV4-2	TRBJ2-3	ASSQLGTGRRTDTQY
TRBV29-1	TRBJ2-6	SVDRGANVLT
TRBV5-1	TRBJ2-6	ASSLAGLSSGANVLT
TRBV4-2	TRBJ2-3	ASSHHLAGSTDTQY
TRBV30	TRBJ2-7	ALIGQAAQY